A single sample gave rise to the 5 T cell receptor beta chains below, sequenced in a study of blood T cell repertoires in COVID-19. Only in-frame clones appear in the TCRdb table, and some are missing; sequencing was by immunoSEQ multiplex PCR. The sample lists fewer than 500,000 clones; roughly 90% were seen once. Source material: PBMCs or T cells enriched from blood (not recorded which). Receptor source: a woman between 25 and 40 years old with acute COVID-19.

The DNA of the CDR3 is TGTGCCAGCAGCAAAGGGGGAGAACGGGACTCCTATAATTCACCCCTCCACTTT. The encoded protein is CASSKGGERDSYNSPLHF. The chain uses TRBV21-1 and TRBJ1-6. TRBV21-1 constitutes a pseudogene. The CDR3 consists of 18 residues.

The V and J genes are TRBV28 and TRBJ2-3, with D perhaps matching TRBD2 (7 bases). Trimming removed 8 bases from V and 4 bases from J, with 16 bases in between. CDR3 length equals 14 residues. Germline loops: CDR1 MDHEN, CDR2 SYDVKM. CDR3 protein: CASSGGGGPDTQYF. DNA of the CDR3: TGTGCCAGCTCAGGAGGGGGGGGGCCAGATACGCAGTATTTT.

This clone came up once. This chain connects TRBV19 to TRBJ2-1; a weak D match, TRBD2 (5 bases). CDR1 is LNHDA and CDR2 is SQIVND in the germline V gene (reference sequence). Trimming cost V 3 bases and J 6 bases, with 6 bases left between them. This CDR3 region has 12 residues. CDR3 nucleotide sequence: TGTGCCAGTAGTATGGGGAGCAATGAGCAGTTCTTC. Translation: CASSMGSNEQFF.

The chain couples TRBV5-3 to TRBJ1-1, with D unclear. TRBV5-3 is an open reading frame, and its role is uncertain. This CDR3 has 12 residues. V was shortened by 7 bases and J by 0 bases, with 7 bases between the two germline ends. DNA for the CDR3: TGTGCCAGAGGTTCAGTGAACACTGAAGCTTTCTTT. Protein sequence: CARGSVNTEAFF.

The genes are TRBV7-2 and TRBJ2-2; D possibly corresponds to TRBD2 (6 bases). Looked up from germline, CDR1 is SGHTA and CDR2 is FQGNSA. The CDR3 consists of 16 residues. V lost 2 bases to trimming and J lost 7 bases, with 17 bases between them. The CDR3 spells CASSLLRRGPVGELFF. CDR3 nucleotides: TGTGCCAGCAGCTTACTACGGCGGGGACCGGTCGGGGAGCTGTTTTTT.